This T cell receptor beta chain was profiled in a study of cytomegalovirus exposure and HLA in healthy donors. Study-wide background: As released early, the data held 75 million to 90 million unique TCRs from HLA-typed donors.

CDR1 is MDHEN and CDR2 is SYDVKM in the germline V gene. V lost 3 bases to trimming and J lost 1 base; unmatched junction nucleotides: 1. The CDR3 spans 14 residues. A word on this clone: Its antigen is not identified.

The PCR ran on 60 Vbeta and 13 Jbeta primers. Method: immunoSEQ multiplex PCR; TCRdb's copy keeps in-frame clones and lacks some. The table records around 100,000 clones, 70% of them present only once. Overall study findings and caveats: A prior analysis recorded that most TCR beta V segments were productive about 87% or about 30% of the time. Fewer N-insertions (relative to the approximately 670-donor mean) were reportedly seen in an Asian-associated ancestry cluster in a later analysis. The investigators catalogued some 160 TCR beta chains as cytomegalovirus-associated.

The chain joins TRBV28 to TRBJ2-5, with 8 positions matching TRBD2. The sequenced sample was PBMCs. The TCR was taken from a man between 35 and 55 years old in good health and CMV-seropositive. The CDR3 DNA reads TGTGCCAGCAGTTTTAGCGGGACCCAAGAGACCCAGTACTTC. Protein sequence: CASSFSGTQETQYF.